Each of the 6 T cell receptor beta chains below was sequenced from the same sample in a study of regulatory T cells in long-lasting Graves disease. According to the study, TCR beta libraries were built with iRepertoire HTBI primers and CDR3-region Arm-PCR. Each CDR3 protein gets one entry after TCRdb re-called the multiplex PCR reads with MiXCR. The sample includes hundreds of thousands of distinct CDR3 sequences, under 25% of them seen just once. Time point in this sample: persistent/refractory GD, antithyroid drugs over 5 years with positive TRAb. Scientists built the TCR library using RNA that was extracted from PBMCs. Sequenced here: peripheral blood mononuclear cells (PBMCs), sampled when the disease was refractory, from a patient treated with antithyroid drugs. The receptors come from a female donor with Graves disease.

The chain couples TRBV12-3 or TRBV12-4 to TRBJ2-1; D gene unclear. This CDR3 region has 14 residues. V was shortened by 5 bases and J by 5 bases, with 13 bases between the two germline ends. The CDR3 is CASSLTDGNNEQFF. The CDR3 DNA reads as TGTGCCAGCAGTCTAACGGATGGAAACAATGAGCAGTTCTTC.

The chain carries TRBV5-1 and TRBJ2-7; possibly TRBD2 for D (7 bases). Trimming pared 0 bases from V and 7 bases from J, leaving 17 bases between. The CDR3 is 15 residues long. CDR1 and CDR2 from the germline V gene are SGHRS and YFSETQ. This chain's CDR3 is CASSLGGGNLREQYF. The CDR3 DNA reads as TGCGCCAGCAGCTTGGGGGGGGGCAACCTCAGGGAGCAGTACTTC.

The CDR3 protein is CASSRRLAGAGETQYF. The CDR3 DNA reads TGTGCCAGCAGCCGTCGACTAGCGGGAGCAGGAGAGACCCAGTACTTC. The chain carries TRBV5-6 and TRBJ2-5; 12 nucleotides match TRBD2. Germline assignment: CDR1 SGHDT and CDR2 YYEEEE. The CDR3 runs to 16 residues. The ends lost 4 bases at V and 4 bases at J; junction bases unmatched: 8. The full variable domain, completed using reference TRBV5-6 and TRBJ2-5, is DAGVTQSPTHLIKTRGQQVTLRCSPKSGHDTVSWYQQALGQGPQFIFQYYEEEERQRGNFPDRFSGHQFPNYSSELNVNALLLGDSALYLCASSRRLAGAGETQYFGPGTRLLVL.

This clonotype has only a few counts. The gene calls are TRBV27 and TRBJ1-4; 9 bases are a match to TRBD1. The germline V gene encodes CDR1 MNHEY and CDR2 SMNVEV (reference sequence). The CDR3 has 15 amino acids. The V and J ends lost 5 bases and 7 bases, in that order; junction bases with no gene match: 8. The CDR3 nucleotides are TGTGCCAGCAGTCCGTCTGGGACAGGGAGTGAAAAACTGTTTTTT. Protein: CASSPSGTGSEKLFF.

This clonotype has just a few counts. Since the CDR3 does not end with the conserved phenylalanine or tryptophan, this likely comes from a read error. No DNA is shown, since the ends of the CDR3 on it are uncertain; the CDR3 is the one TCRdb lists. The rearrangement links TRBV4-1 to TRBJ1-2; TRBD1 is taken as the D call from the table, unchecked against the DNA. The CDR3 region is 9 residues in length, termini included. Germline V CDR1 and CDR2: MGHRA, YSYEKL. This CDR3 is CASRKGQGL.

The table lists this clonotype with many counts. V gene TRBV11-2 combines with J gene TRBJ2-2; D gene ambiguous. The CDR3 is 15 residues long. Trimming stripped 2 bases from V and 1 base from J, with 8 bases between. The germline V gene encodes CDR1 SGHAT and CDR2 FQNNGV. DNA for the CDR3: TGTGCCAGCAGCTTATGGAGAGGGAACACCGGGGAGCTGTTTTTT. Protein: CASSLWRGNTGELFF.